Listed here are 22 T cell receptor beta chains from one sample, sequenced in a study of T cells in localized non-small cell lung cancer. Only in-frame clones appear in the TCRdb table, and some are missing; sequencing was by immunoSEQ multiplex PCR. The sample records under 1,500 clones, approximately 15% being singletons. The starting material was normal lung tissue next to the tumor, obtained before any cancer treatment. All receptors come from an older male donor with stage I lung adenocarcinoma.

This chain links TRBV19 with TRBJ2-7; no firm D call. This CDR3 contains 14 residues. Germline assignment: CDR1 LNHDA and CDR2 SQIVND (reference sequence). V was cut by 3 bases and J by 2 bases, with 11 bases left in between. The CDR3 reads CASSMAGHAYEQYF. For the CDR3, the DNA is TGTGCCAGTAGTATGGCTGGGCATGCCTACGAGCAGTACTTC.

The CDR3 loop reads CASSLPQGEGGYGYTF. The CDR3 DNA is TGTGCCAGCAGTTTACCCCAGGGGGAGGGTGGCTATGGCTACACCTTC. This chain uses TRBV28 with TRBJ1-2; 7 bases agree with TRBD1. Trimming cost V 2 bases and J 4 bases; bases outside gene matches: 10. The germline gives CDR1 MDHEN, CDR2 SYDVKM. This CDR3 has 16 amino acids.

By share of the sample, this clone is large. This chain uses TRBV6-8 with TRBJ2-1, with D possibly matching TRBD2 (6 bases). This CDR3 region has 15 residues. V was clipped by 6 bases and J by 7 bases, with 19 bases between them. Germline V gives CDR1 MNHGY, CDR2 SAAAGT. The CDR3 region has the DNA TGTGCCAGCAGCCCCGACAGCGGGTCAGGGAATGAGCAGTTCTTC. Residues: CASSPDSGSGNEQFF.

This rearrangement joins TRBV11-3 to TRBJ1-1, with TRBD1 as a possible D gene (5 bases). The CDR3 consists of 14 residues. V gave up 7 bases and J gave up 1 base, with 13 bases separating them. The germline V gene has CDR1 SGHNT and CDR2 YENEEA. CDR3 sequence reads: CASTPGEGNTEAFF. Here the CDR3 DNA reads TGTGCCAGCACCCCGGGGGAGGGGAACACTGAAGCTTTCTTT.

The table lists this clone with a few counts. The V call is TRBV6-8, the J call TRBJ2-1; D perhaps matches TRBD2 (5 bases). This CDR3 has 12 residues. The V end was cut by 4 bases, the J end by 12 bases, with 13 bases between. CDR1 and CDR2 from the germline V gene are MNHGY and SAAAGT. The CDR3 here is CASSSGLERQFF. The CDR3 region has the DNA TGTGCCAGCAGTTCCGGACTCGAGAGGCAGTTCTTC.

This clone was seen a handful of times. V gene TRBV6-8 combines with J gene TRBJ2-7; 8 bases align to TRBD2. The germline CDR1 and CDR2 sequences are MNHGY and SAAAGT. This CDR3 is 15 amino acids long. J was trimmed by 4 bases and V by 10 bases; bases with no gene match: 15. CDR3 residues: CAISLLSGERYEQYF. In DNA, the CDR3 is TGTGCCATCAGCTTACTTAGCGGGGAACGGTACGAGCAGTACTTC.

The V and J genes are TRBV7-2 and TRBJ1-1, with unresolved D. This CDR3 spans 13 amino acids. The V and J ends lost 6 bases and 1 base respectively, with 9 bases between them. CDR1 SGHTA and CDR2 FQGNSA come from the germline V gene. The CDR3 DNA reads TGTGCCAGCAGTACCACCACGAACACTGAAGCTTTCTTT. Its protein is CASSTTTNTEAFF. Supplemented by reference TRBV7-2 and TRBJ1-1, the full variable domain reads GAGVSQSPSNKVTEKGKDVELRCDPISGHTALYWYRQSLGQGLEFLIYFQGNSAPDKSGLPSDRFSAERTGGSVSTLTIQRTQQEDSAVYLCASSTTTNTEAFFGQGTRLTVV.

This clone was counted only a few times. In DNA, the CDR3 is TGTGCCAGCATCCTACGGGACAGGGCTACTGAAGCTTTCTTT. It yields the protein CASILRDRATEAFF. V usage is TRBV6-8 and J usage is TRBJ1-1; TRBD1 aligns across 9 bases. Unmatched junction bases numbered 8, after V lost 7 bases and J lost 5 bases. This CDR3 comprises 14 residues. CDR1 and CDR2 from the germline V gene are MNHGY and SAAAGT.

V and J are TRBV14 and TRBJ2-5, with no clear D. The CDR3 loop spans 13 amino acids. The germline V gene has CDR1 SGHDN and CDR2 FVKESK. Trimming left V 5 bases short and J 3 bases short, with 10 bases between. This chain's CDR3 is CASSGQRKETQYF. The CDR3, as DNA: TGTGCCAGCAGCGGTCAGAGGAAAGAGACCCAGTACTTC.

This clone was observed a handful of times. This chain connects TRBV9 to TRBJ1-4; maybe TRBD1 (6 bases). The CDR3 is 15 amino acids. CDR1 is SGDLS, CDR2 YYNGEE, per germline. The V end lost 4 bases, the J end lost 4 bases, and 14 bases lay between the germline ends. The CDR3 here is CASSTPQGGNEKLFF. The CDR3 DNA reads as TGTGCCAGCAGCACCCCACAGGGTGGTAATGAAAAACTGTTTTTT. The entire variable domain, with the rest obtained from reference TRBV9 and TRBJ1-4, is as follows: DSGVTQTPKHLITATGQRVTLRCSPRSGDLSVYWYQQSLDQGLQFLIQYYNGEERAKGNILERFSAQQFPDLHSELNLSSLELGDSALYFCASSTPQGGNEKLFFGSGTQLSVL.

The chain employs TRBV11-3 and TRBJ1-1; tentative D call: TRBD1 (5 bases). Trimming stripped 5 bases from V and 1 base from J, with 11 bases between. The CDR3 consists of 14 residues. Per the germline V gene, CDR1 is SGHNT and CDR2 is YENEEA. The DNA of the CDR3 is TGTGCCAGCAGCGAACAGGTATCGAACACTGAAGCTTTCTTT. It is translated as CASSEQVSNTEAFF.

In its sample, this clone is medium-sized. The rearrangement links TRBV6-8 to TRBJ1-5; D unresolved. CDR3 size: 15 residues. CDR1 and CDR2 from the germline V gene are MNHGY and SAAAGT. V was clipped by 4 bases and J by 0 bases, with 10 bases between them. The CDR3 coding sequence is TGTGCCAGCAGTTTCTCCTTCGATAGCAATCAGCCCCAGCATTTT. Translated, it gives CASSFSFDSNQPQHF.

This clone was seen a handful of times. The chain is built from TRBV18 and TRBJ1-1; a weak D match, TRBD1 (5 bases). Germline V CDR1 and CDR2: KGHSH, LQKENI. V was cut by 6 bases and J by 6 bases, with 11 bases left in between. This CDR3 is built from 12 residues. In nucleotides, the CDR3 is TGTGCCAGCTCCCAAGGGACGGCTGAAGCTTTCTTT. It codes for CASSQGTAEAFF.

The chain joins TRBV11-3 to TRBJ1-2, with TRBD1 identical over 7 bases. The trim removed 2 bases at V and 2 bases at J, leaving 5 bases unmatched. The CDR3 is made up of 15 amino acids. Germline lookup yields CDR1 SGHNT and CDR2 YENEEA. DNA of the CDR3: TGTGCCAGCAGCTTACGGGACAGTTGGAACTATGGCTACACCTTC. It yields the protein CASSLRDSWNYGYTF.

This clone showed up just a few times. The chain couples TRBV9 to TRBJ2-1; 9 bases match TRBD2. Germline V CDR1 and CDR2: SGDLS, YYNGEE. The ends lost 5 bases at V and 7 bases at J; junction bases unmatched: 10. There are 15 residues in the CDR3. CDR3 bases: TGTGCCAGCAGGAATCCCGCGGGAGGGTGGAATGAGCAGTTCTTC. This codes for CASRNPAGGWNEQFF.

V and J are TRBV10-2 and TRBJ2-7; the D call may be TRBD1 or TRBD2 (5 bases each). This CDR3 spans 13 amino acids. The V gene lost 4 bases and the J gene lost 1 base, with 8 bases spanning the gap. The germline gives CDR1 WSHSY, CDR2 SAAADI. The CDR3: CASSVGGSYEQYF. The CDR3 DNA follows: TGCGCCAGCAGTGTTGGGGGATCCTACGAGCAGTACTTC.

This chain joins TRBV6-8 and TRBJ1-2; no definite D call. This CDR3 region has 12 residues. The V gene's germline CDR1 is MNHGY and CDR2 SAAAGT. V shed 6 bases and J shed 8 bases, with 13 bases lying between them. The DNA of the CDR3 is TGTGCCAGCAGCCCGGGTCTAGGGGGCTACACCTTC. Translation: CASSPGLGGYTF.

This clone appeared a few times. CDR3 in amino acids: CASSQFNRADQPQHF. The CDR3 DNA follows: TGTGCCAGCAGCCAATTTAACAGGGCTGATCAGCCCCAGCATTTT. J is TRBJ1-5 and V is TRBV16, with D possibly being TRBD1 (6 bases). CDR1 and CDR2 from the germline V gene are KGHSY and FQNENV. V was trimmed by 1 base and J by 5 bases, leaving 12 bases between them. This CDR3 spans 15 amino acids.

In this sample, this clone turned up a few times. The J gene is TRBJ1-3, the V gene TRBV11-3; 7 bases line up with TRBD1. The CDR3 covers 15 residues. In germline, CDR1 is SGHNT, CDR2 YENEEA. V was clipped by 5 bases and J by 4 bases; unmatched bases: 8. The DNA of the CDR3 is TGTGCCAGCAGCACCCGACAGGGTTCCGGAAACACCATATATTTT. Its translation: CASSTRQGSGNTIYF.

CDR3 region: CASTTRGGGWAGELFF. CDR3 in DNA: TGTGCCAGCACCACGAGGGGAGGGGGTTGGGCCGGGGAGCTGTTTTTT. V is TRBV2 and J is TRBJ2-2, with D perhaps matching TRBD2 (7 bases). CDR3 length: 16 amino acids. From germline, CDR1 is SNHLY and CDR2 FYNNEI. V was trimmed by 7 bases and J by 6 bases, leaving 21 bases between them. The entire variable domain, with the rest obtained from reference TRBV2 and TRBJ2-2, is as follows: EPEVTQTPSHQVTQMGQEVILRCVPISNHLYFYWYRQILGQKVEFLVSFYNNEISEKSEIFDDQFSVERPDGSNFTLKIRSTKLEDSAMYFCASTTRGGGWAGELFFGEGSRLTVL.

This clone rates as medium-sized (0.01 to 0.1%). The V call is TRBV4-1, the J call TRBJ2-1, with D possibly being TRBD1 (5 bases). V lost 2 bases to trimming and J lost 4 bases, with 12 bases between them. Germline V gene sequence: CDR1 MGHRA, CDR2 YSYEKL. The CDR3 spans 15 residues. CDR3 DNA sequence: TGCGCCAGCAGCCAAACCCCTGACAGTTACAATGAGCAGTTCTTC. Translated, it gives CASSQTPDSYNEQFF.

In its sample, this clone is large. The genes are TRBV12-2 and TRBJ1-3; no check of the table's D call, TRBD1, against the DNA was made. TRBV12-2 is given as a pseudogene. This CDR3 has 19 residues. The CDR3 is CASRLARETGVLEGNTIYF. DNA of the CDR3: TGTGCAAGTCGCTTAGCGCGCGAGACAGGGGTTCTTGAAGGAAACACCATATATTTT.